This T cell receptor beta chain emerged from a study of blood T cell repertoires in COVID-19. The V and J ends lost 4 bases and 8 bases respectively, with 14 bases between them. The CDR3 is 14 residues long. The germline CDR1 and CDR2 sequences are MDHEN and SYDVKM. Clones were sequenced by immunoSEQ multiplex PCR, and TCRdb holds only the in-frame ones, with some missing. The sample holds 70,000 or so clones, over 75% seen once. The chain has TRBV28 and TRBJ1-4; tentatively, D is TRBD1 (6 bases). The TCR originated in a woman aged 80 or over with active or convalescent COVID-19. Source material: peripheral blood. The CDR3 nucleotides read TGTGCCAGCAGTTCGCCAGGGGCCCAGGAAAAACTGTTTTTT. As protein: CASSSPGAQEKLFF.